This TCR beta chain is drawn from a study of response to subunit inactivated influenza vaccine. This clonotype was seen many times. TCRdb reprocessed the RT-PCR reads with MiXCR, giving one entry per CDR3 protein. The sample shows a few hundred thousand distinct CDR3 sequences, 13% to 15% of them seen only once. This clonotype was obtained from a man in his forties or fifties who received an inactivated influenza vaccine. The material was PBMCs from blood, obtained 12 days after vaccination.

The CDR3 loop reads CASSLDITDTQYF. CDR3 sequence (DNA): TGCGCCAGCAGCTTGGACATCACAGATACGCAGTATTTT. The genes are TRBV5-1 and TRBJ2-3; D is uncertain. Germline V gene sequence: CDR1 SGHRS, CDR2 YFSETQ. The CDR3 length is 13 residues. Trimming removed 0 bases from V and 2 bases from J, with 4 bases in between.